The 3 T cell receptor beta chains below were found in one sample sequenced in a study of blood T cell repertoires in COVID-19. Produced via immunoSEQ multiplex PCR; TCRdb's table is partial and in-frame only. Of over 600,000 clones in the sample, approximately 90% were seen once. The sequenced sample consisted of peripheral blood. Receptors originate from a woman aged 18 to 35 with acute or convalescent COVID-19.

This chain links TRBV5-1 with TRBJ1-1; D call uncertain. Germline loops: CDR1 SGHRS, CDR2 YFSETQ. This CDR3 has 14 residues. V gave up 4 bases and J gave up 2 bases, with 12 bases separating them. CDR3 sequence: CASSGPPSNTEAFF. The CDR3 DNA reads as TGCGCCAGCAGCGGCCCTCCCTCAAACACTGAAGCTTTCTTT.

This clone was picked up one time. This chain's CDR3 is CAIRQGVYGYTF. The CDR3 DNA sequence: TGTGCCATCCGGCAGGGGGTATATGGCTACACCTTC. V is TRBV10-3 and J is TRBJ1-2, with 7 bases lining up with TRBD1. This CDR3 contains 12 residues. Per germline, CDR1 ENHRY and CDR2 SYGVKD. V shed 8 bases, J shed 5 bases, and the junction held 5 bases outside the gene matches.

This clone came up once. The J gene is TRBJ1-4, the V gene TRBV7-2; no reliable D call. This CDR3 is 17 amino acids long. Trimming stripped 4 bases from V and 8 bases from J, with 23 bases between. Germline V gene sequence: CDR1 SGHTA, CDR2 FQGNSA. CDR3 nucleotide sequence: TGTGCCAGCAGCTCCCGACACGGCCTCCCTCTAAGGGAAAAACTGTTTTTT. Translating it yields CASSSRHGLPLREKLFF.